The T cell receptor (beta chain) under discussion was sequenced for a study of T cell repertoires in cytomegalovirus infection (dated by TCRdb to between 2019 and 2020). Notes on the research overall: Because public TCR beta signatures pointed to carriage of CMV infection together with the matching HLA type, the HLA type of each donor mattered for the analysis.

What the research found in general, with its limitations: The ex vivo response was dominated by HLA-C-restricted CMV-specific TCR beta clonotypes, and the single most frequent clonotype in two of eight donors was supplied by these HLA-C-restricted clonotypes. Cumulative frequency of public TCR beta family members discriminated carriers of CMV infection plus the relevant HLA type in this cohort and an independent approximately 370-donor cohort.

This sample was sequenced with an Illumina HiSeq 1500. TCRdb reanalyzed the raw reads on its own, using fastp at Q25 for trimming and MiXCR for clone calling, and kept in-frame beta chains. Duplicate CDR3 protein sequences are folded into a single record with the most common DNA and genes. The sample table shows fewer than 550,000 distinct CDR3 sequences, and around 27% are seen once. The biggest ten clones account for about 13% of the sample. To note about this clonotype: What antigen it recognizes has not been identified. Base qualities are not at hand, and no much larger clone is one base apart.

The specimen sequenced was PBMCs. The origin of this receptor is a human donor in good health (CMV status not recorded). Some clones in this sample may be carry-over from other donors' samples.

The sequenced DNA is TGTGCCAGCCGGGAGGGTCCCGCTAGCACAGATACGCAGTATTTT. Protein translation: CASREGPASTDTQYF. Recombination joined TRBV7-2 with TRBJ2-3, and TRBD2 matches 8 of the central bases. From cysteine to phenylalanine, the CDR3 is 15 amino acids long. Of the read, only the CDR3 DNA is kept; its 45 bases are in frame from base 1. V is trimmed back by 8 bases and J by 0 bases, and the junction contains 7 bases that no gene match accounts for. The germline V gene supplies CDR1 SGHTA and CDR2 FQGNSA.